Following are 8 T cell receptor beta chains from one sample sequenced in a study of cytomegalovirus exposure and HLA in healthy donors. Vbeta (60) and Jbeta (13) primers were used in the PCR. TCRdb keeps only in-frame clones here, not all; method: immunoSEQ multiplex PCR. The sample lists 200,000 to 250,000 clones, about 89% occurring once. The sequenced sample consisted of PBMCs. The receptors were gathered from a woman under 30 in good health and CMV-seronegative.

V and J are TRBV2 and TRBJ1-5; D uncertain. Looked up from germline, CDR1 is SNHLY and CDR2 is FYNNEI. The CDR3 is 14 amino acids. The V gene lost 8 bases and the J gene lost 5 bases, with 16 bases spanning the gap. The CDR3 spells CASSMGGGDQPQHF. CDR3 nucleotide sequence: TGTGCCAGCTCCATGGGAGGAGGAGATCAGCCCCAGCATTTT.

The chain has TRBV5-6 and TRBJ2-7; 10 bases match TRBD1. V gave up 4 bases and J gave up 6 bases; unmatched junction bases: 16. Germline CDR1 and CDR2: SGHDT and YYEEEE. This CDR3 spans 17 amino acids. CDR3 sequence (DNA): TGTGCCAGCAGCAACCCTTTAAAGACAGGGGGCGCGTCCGAGCAGTACTTC. Translated: CASSNPLKTGGASEQYF.

The chain carries TRBV7-2 and TRBJ2-5, with a weak D call TRBD2 (5 bases). Germline V gene lookup returns CDR1 SGHTA and CDR2 FQGNSA. The CDR3 length is 15 residues. V shed 2 bases and J shed 2 bases, with 12 bases lying between them. CDR3 region: CASSLQSGRQETQYF. For the CDR3, the DNA is TGTGCCAGCAGCTTACAATCGGGGAGACAAGAGACCCAGTACTTC.

The chain combines TRBV15 with TRBJ1-2; D unresolved. Trimming pared 0 bases from V and 6 bases from J, leaving 8 bases between. The CDR3 consists of 13 residues. CDR1 LNHNV and CDR2 YYDKDF come from the germline V gene (reference sequence). The CDR3 sequence is CATSRDLENGYTF. The DNA for the CDR3 is TGTGCCACCAGCAGAGACCTGGAGAATGGCTACACCTTC.

The J gene is TRBJ1-1, the V gene TRBV7-9; possibly TRBD1 for D (6 bases). This CDR3 contains 15 residues. CDR1 SEHNR and CDR2 FQNEAQ come from the germline V gene (reference sequence). Between the trimmed V and J ends, which lost 5 bases and 0 bases, there was a span of 13 bases. DNA for the CDR3: TGTGCCAGCAGCAGCATACAGGGATTGAACACTGAAGCTTTCTTT. It yields the protein CASSSIQGLNTEAFF. Drawing the rest from reference TRBV7-9 and TRBJ1-1, the complete variable domain is DTGVSQNPRHKITKRGQNVTFRCDPISEHNRLYWYRQTLGQGPEFLTYFQNEAQLEKSRLLSDRFSAERPKGSFSTLEIQRTEQGDSAMYLCASSSIQGLNTEAFFGQGTRLTVV.

Note on this clone: At one end the junction does not follow the germline gene, possibly because of a read error. The V gene is TRBV7-9, the J gene TRBJ2-2; 11 bases align to TRBD1. Germline V gives CDR1 SEHNR, CDR2 FQNEAQ (reference sequence). This CDR3 is built from 16 residues. Here the CDR3 DNA reads TGTTCCAGCAGCGTGTCCGGGACAGGGGGCACCGGGGAGCTGTTTTTT. Its protein is CSSSVSGTGGTGELFF.

This chain uses TRBV5-5 with TRBJ1-2, with 7 nucleotides matching TRBD1. Germline V gives CDR1 SGHKS, CDR2 YYEKEE (reference sequence). Unmatched junction bases numbered 13, after V lost 3 bases and J lost 5 bases. The CDR3 is made up of 16 amino acids. The CDR3 DNA is TGTGCCAGCAGCTCCGGAGGGGCGGCAGGGGGTTATGGCTACACCTTC. It yields the protein CASSSGGAAGGYGYTF.

The V and J genes are TRBV29-1 and TRBJ2-1, with 9 bases aligning to TRBD1. Looked up from germline, CDR1 is SQVTM and CDR2 is ANQGSEA. The CDR3 has 13 residues. The J segment lost 10 bases and the V segment lost 4 bases, leaving 8 bases of the junction unmatched. The CDR3 region is CSVVGTGLREQFF. The CDR3 DNA reads TGCAGCGTTGTTGGGACAGGGTTAAGGGAGCAGTTCTTC.